Below, 3 T cell receptor beta chains from the same sample are listed, as sequenced in a study of monozygotic twins with inflammatory bowel disease. From the 5' RACE reads, TCRdb lists one entry per CDR3 protein and no DNA. This sample's table reports about 450,000 distinct CDR3 sequences. Sequencing input: blood. Every receptor here comes from a human donor with ulcerative colitis or Crohn's disease, or a healthy co-twin of an affected twin (not recorded which).

The chain recombines TRBV20-1 with TRBJ2-7; TCRdb's assignment of TRBD1 cannot be checked, as there is no DNA. Looked up from germline, CDR1 is DFQATT and CDR2 is SNEGSKA (reference sequence). CDR3 length: 15 amino acids. The CDR3 spells CSAWTGGSLSYEQYF.

The chain combines TRBV29-1 with TRBJ2-1; the TRBD2 assignment by TCRdb is unverifiable without DNA. The CDR3 extends over 14 amino acids. The germline CDR1 and CDR2 sequences are SQVTM and ANQGSEA. CDR3 amino acids: CSDLLSLNYNEQFF.

This rearrangement joins TRBV9 to TRBJ2-7; TCRdb designates TRBD1, a call that cannot be tested without DNA. The CDR3 extends over 13 amino acids. The germline V gene encodes CDR1 SGDLS and CDR2 YYNGEE. This chain's CDR3 is CASSVARDTEMYF.